This T cell receptor beta chain was retrieved from a study of blood T cell repertoires in COVID-19. About the research overall: There were acute and convalescent COVID-19 samples, and they came from the United States, Italy and Spain. Nucleic acid was either cDNA or gDNA, and it came from T cells, B-cell-depleted T cells, or PBMCs.

In regard to this clone: The same CDR3 can be traced to other DNA sequences in this sample.

Per the study methods: Amplification from reference gene primers served as the basis for estimated nucleated cell counts. This table comes from immunoSEQ multiplex PCR, and its TCRdb copy is limited to in-frame clones, with some not included. That table supplies the V and J calls and clone size; D and trimming were determined from the DNA. The data show about 670,000 clones, just under 90% seen once. This receptor was obtained from a woman younger than 35 with acute or convalescent COVID-19. Sequenced material: peripheral blood.

Here the CDR3 DNA reads TGTGCCAGCAGTTACGGGGGGGATTATGGCTACACCTTC. Its translation is CASSYGGDYGYTF. The V and J genes are TRBV6-5 and TRBJ1-2, with D perhaps matching TRBD1 (5 bases). CDR3 length equals 13 residues. Germline CDR1 and CDR2: MNHEY and SVGAGI. Trimming left V 2 bases short and J 5 bases short, with 9 bases between.